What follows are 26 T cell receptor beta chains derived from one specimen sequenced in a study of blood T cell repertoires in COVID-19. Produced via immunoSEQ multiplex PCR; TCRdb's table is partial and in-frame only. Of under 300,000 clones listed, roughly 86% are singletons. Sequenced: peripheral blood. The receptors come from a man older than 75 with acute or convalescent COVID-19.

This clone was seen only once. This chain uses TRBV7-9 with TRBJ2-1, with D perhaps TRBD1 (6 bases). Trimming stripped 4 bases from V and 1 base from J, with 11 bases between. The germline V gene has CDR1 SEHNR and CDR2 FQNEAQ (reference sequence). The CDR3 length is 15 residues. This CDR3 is CASSSTGMSYNEQFF. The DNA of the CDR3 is TGTGCCAGCAGCTCTACAGGGATGTCCTACAATGAGCAGTTCTTC.

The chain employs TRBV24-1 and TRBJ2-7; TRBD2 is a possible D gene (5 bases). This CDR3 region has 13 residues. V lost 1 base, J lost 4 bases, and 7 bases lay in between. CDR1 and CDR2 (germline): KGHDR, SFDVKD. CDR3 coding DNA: TGTGCCACCAGTGATTTCCGGGGTTACGAGCAGTACTTC. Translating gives CATSDFRGYEQYF.

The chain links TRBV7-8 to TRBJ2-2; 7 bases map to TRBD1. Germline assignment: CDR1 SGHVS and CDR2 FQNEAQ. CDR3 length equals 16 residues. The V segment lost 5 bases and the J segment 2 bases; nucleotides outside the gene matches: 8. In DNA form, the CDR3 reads TGTGCCAGCAGCCCTCGGACAGGTTCCAACACCGGGGAGCTGTTTTTT. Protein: CASSPRTGSNTGELFF.

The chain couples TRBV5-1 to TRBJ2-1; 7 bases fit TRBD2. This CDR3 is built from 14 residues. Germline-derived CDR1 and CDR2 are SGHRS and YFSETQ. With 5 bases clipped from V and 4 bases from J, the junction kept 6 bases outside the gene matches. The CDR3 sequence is CASSETAGYNEQFF. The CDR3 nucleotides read TGCGCCAGCAGTGAAACAGCGGGATACAATGAGCAGTTCTTC.

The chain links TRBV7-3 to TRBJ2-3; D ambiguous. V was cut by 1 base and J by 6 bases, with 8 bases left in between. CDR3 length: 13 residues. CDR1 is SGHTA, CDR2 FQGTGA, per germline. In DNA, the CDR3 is TGTGCCAGCAGCTTAAAGCGTGGCGATACGCAGTATTTT. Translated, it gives CASSLKRGDTQYF.

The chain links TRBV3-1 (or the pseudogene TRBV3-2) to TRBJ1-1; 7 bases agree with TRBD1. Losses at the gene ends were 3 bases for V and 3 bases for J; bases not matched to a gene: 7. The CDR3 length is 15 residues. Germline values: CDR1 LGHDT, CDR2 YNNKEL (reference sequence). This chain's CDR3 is CASSHSGTAHTEAFF. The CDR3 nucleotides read TGTGCCAGCAGCCACTCCGGGACAGCTCACACTGAAGCTTTCTTT.

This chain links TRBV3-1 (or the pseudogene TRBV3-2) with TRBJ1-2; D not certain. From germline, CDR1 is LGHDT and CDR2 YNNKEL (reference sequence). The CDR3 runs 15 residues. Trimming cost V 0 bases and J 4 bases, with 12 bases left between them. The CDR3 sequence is CASSQEGRTFYGYTF. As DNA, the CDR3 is TGTGCCAGCAGCCAAGAGGGTCGGACTTTCTATGGCTACACCTTC.

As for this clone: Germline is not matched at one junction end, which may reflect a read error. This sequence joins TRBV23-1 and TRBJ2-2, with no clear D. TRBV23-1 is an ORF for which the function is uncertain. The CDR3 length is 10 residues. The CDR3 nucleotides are TGCGCCAGCAGTCAATCGGGCGTCGTTTTT. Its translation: CASSQSGVVF.

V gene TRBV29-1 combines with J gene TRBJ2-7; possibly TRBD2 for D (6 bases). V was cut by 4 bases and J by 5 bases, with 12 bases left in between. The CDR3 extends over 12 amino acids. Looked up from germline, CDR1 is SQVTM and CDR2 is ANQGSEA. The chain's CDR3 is CSVGGRPNEQYF. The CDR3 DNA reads TGCAGCGTTGGGGGGAGGCCCAACGAGCAGTACTTC.

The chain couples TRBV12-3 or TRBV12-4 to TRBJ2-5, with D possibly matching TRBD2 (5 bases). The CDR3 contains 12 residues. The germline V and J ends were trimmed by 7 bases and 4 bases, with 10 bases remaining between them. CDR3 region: CASKEDGETQYF. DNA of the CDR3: TGTGCCAGCAAGGAGGACGGAGAGACCCAGTACTTC.

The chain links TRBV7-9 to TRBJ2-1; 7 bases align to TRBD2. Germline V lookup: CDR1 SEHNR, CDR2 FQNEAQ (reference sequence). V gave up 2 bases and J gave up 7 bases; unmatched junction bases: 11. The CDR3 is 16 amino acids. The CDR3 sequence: CASSLFGGIGENEQFF. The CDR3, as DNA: TGTGCCAGCAGCTTATTCGGGGGGATAGGGGAGAATGAGCAGTTCTTC.

CDR3 bases: TGTGCCAGCAGTTTCGCGGGAGTAGACTCTGGAAACACCATATATTTT. It codes for CASSFAGVDSGNTIYF. The V call is TRBV28, the J call TRBJ1-3; D gene unclear. From germline, CDR1 is MDHEN and CDR2 SYDVKM. Deletions cut 3 bases from V and 0 bases from J, with 12 bases between. The CDR3 is 16 amino acids.

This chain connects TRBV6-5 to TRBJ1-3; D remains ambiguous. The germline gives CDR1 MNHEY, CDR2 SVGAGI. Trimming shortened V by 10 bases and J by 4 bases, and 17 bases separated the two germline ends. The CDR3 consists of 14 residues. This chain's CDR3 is CATLPAGAGNTIYF. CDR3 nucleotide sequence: TGTGCCACCCTCCCAGCGGGAGCGGGAAACACCATATATTTT.

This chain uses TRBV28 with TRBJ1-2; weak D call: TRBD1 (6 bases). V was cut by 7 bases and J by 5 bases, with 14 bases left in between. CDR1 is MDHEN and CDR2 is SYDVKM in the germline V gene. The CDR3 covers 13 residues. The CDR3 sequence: CASTLRGGYGYTF. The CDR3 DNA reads TGTGCCAGCACGCTTAGGGGGGGATATGGCTACACCTTC.

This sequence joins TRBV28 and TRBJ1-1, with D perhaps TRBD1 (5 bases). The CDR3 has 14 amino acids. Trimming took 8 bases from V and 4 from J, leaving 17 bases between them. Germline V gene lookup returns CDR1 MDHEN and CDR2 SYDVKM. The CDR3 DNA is TGTGCCAGCGGGGTTCCCGGGACTCCCACTGAAGCTTTCTTT. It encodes CASGVPGTPTEAFF.

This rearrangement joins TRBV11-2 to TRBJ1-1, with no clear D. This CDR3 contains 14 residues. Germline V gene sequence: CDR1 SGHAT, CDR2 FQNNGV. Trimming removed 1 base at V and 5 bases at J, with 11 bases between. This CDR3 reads CASSLGLTVTEAFF. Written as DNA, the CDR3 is TGTGCCAGCAGCTTAGGACTGACGGTTACTGAAGCTTTCTTT.

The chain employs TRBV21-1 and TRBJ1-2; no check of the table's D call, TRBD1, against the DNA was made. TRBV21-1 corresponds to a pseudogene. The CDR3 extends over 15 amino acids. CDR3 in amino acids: CASSTSGQGAFGYTF. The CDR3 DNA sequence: TGTGCCAGCAGCACGTCGGGACAGGGGGCATTCGGCTACACCTTC.

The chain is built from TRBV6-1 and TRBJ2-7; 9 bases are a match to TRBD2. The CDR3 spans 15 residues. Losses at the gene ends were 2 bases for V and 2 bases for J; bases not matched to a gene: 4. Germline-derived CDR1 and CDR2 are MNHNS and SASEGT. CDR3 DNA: TGTGCCAGCAGTGAACCTAGCGGGGCCCCCTACGAGCAGTACTTC. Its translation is CASSEPSGAPYEQYF.

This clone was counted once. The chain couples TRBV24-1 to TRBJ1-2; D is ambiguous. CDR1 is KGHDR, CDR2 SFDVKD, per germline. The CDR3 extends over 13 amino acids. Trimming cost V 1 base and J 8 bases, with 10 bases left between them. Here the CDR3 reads CATSDFTGGGYTF. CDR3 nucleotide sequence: TGTGCCACCAGTGATTTTACGGGAGGGGGCTACACCTTC.

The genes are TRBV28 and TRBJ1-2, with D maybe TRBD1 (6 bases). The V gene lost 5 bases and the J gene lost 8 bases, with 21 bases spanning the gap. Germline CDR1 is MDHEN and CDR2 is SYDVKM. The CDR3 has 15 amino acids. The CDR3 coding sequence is TGTGCCAGCAGTGCAAGCGGGACACCAAGAGGGGGCTACACCTTC. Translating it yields CASSASGTPRGGYTF.

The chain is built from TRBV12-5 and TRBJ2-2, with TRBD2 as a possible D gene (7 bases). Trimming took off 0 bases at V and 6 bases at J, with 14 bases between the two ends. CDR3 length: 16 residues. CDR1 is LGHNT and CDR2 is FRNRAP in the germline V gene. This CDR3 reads CASGLVTGGPAGELFF. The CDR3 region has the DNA TGTGCTAGTGGTTTGGTAACGGGGGGCCCCGCCGGGGAGCTGTTTTTT.

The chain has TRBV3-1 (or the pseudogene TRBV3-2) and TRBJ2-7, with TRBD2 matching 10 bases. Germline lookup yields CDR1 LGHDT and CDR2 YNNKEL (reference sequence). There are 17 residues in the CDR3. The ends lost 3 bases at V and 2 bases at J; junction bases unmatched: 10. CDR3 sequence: CASSHASSGRWPYEQYF. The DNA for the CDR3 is TGTGCCAGCAGCCATGCTTCTAGCGGGAGATGGCCCTACGAGCAGTACTTC.

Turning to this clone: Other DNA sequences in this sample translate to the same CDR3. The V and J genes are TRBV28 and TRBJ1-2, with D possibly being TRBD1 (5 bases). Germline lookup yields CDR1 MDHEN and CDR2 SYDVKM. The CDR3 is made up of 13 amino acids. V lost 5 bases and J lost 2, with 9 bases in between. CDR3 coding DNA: TGTGCCAGCAGTCTGGGGGGAAACTATGGCTACACCTTC. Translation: CASSLGGNYGYTF.

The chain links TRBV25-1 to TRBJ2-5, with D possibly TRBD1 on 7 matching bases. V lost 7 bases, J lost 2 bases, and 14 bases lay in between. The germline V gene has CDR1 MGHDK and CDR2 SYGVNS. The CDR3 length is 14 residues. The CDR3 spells CASIRRGRQETQYF. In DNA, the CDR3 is TGTGCCAGCATCCGCAGGGGGAGGCAAGAGACCCAGTACTTC.

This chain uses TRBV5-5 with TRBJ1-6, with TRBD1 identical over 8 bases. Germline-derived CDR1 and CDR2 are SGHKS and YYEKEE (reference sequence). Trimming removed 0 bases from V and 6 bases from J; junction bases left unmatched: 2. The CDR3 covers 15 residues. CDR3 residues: CASSLAGQVNSPLHF. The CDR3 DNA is TGTGCCAGCAGCTTGGCGGGACAGGTTAATTCACCCCTCCACTTT.

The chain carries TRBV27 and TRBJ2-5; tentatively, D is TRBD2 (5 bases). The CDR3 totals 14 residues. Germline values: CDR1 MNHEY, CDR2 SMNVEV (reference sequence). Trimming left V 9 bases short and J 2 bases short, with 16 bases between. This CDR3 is CARRGRQEQETQYF. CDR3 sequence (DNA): TGTGCCAGGAGAGGGAGACAAGAGCAAGAGACCCAGTACTTC.